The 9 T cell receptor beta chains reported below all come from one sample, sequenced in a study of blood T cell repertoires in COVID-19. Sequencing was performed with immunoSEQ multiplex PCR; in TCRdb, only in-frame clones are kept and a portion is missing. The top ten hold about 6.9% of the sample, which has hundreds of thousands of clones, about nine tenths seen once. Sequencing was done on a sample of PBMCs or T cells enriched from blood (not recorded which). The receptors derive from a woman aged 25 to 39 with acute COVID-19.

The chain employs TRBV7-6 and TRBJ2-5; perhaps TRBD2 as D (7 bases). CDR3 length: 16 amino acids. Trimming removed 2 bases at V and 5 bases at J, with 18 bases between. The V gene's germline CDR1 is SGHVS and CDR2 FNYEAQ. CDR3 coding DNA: TGTGCCAGCAGCTTAACCCCTAGGGAGGGGGGTGAGACCCAGTACTTC. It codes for CASSLTPREGGETQYF.

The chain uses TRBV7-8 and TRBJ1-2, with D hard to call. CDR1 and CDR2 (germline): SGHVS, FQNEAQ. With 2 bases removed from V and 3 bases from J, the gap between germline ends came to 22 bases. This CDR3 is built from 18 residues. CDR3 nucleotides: TGTGCCAGCAGCTTATCCAATGGTGCCACGGAGGAGGACTATGGCTACACCTTC. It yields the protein CASSLSNGATEEDYGYTF.

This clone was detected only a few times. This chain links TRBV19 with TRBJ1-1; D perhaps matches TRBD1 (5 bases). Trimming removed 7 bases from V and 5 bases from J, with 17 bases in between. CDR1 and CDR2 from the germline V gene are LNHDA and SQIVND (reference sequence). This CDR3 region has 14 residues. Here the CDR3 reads CASTSLGGVTEAFF. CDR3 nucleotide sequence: TGTGCCAGTACCTCTCTGGGGGGGGTAACTGAAGCTTTCTTT.

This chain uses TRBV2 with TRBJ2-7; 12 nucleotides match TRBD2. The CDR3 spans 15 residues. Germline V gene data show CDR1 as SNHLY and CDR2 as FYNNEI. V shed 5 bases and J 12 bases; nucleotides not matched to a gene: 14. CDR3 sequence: CASSPKPLAGGPLYF. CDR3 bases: TGTGCCAGCAGTCCGAAACCGCTAGCGGGGGGGCCCTTGTACTTC.

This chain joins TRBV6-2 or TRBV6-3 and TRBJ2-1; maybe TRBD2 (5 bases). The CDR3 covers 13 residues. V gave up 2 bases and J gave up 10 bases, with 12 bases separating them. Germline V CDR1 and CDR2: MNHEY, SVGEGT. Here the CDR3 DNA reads TGTGCCAGCAGTTACGCAGGACTGCACGAGCAGTTCTTC. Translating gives CASSYAGLHEQFF.

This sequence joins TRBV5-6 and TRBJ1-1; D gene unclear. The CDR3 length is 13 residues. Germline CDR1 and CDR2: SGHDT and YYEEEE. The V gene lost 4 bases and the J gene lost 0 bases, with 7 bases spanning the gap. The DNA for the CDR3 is TGTGCCAGCAGCAGGGAGGTGAACACTGAAGCTTTCTTT. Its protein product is CASSREVNTEAFF.

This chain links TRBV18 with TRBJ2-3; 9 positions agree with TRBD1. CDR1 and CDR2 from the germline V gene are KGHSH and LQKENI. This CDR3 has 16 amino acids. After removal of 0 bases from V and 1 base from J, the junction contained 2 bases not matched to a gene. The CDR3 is CASSPPHRGRTDTQYF. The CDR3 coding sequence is TGTGCCAGCTCACCACCGCACAGGGGGCGCACAGATACGCAGTATTTT.

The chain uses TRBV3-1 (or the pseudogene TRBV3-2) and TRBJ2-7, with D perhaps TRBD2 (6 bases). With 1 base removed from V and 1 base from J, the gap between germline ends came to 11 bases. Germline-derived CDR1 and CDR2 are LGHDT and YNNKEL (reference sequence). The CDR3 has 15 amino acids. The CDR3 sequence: CASSQGAGSSYEQYF. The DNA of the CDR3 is TGTGCCAGCAGCCAAGGAGCCGGGAGTTCCTACGAGCAGTACTTC.

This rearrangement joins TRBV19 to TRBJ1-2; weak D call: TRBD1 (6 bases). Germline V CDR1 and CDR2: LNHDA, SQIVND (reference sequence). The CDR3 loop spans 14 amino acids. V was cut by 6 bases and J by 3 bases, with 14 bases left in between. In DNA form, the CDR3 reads TGTGCCAGTAGAAAGGACAGAAACTACTATGGCTACACCTTC. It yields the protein CASRKDRNYYGYTF.